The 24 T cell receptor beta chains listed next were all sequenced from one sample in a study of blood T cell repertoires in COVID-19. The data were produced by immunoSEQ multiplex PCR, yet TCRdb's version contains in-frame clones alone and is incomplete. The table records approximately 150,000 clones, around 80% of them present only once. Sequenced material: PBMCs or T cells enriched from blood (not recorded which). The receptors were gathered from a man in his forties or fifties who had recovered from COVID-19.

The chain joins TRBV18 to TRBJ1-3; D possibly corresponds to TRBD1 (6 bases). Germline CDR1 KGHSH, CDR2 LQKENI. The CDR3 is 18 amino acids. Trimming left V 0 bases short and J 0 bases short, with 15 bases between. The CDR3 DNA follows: TGTGCCAGCTCACCACCCAAGTCCGGACAGCACTCTGGAAACACCATATATTTT. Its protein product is CASSPPKSGQHSGNTIYF.

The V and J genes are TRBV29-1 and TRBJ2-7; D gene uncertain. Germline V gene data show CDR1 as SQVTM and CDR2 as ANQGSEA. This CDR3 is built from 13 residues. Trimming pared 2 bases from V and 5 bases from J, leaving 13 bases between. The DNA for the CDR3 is TGCAGCGTTGAACTGCCTAATAGAAACGAGCAGTACTTC. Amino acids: CSVELPNRNEQYF.

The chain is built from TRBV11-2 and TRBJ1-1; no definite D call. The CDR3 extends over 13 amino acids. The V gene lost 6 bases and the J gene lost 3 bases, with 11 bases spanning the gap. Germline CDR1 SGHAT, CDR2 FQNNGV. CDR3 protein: CASSSRSYTEAFF. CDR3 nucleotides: TGTGCCAGCAGTTCTCGGTCCTACACTGAAGCTTTCTTT.

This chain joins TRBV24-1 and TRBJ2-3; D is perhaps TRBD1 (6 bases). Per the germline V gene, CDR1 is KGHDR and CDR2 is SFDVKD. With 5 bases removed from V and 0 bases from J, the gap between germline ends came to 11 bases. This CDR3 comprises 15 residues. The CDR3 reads CATSARDRSTDTQYF. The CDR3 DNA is TGTGCCACCAGTGCCCGCGACAGGAGCACAGATACGCAGTATTTT.

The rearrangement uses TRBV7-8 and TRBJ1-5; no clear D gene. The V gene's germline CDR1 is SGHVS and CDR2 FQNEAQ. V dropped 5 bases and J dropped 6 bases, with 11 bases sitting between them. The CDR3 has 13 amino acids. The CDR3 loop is CASSRGVAQPQHF. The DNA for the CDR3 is TGTGCCAGCAGCCGCGGTGTAGCTCAGCCCCAGCATTTT.

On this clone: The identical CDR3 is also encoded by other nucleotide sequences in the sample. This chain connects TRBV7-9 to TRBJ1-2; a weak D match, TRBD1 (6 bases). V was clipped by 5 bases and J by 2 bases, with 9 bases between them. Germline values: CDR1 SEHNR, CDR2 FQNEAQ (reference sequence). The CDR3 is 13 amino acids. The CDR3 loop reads CASSLGQNYGYTF. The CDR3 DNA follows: TGTGCCAGCAGCCTAGGACAGAACTATGGCTACACCTTC.

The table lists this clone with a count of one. The chain's CDR3 is CASSLNRDMNTEAFF. The CDR3 DNA follows: TGTGCCAGCAGTTTGAACCGGGATATGAACACTGAAGCTTTCTTT. The chain has TRBV27 and TRBJ1-1; no reliable D call. Trimming removed 3 bases from V and 0 bases from J, with 11 bases in between. Germline CDR1 MNHEY, CDR2 SMNVEV (reference sequence). The CDR3 spans 15 residues.

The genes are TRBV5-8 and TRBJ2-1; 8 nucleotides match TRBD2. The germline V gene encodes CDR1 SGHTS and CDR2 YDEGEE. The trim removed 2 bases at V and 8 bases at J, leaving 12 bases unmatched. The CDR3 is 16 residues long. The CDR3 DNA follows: TGTGCCAGCAGCTTAGCGGGGGCGGGTGTACAGGATGAGCAGTTCTTC. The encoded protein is CASSLAGAGVQDEQFF.

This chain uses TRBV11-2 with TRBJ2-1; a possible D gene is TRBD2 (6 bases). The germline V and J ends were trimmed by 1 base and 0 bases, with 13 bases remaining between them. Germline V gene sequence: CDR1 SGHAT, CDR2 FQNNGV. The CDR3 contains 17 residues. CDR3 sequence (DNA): TGTGCCAGCAGCTTAGGTGGGGCGGGGAGCTCCTACAATGAGCAGTTCTTC. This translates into CASSLGGAGSSYNEQFF.

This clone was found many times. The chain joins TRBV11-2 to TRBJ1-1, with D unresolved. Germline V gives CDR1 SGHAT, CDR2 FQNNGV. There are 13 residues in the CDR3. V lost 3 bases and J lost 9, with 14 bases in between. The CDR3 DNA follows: TGTGCCAGCAGCTTTTGGAGTAACCACAAAGCTTTCTTT. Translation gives CASSFWSNHKAFF.

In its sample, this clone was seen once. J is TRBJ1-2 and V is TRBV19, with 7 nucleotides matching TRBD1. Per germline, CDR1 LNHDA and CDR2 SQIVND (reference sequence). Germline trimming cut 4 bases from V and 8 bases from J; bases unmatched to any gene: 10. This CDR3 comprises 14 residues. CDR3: CASSTRDRLTGYTF. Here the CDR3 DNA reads TGTGCCAGTAGTACCCGGGACAGACTTACGGGCTACACCTTC.

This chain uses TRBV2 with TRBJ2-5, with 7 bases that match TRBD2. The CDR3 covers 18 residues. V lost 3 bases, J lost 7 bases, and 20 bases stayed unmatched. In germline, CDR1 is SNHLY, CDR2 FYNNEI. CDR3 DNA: TGTGCCAGCAGTGATTCTTCTCGACTAGCTGGCGGGGGTGGGACCCAGTACTTC. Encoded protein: CASSDSSRLAGGGGTQYF.

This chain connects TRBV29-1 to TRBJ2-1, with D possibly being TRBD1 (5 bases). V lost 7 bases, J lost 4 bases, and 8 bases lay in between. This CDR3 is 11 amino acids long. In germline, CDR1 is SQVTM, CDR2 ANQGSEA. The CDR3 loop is CSGNRYNEQFF. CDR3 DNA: TGCAGCGGGAACAGGTACAATGAGCAGTTCTTC.

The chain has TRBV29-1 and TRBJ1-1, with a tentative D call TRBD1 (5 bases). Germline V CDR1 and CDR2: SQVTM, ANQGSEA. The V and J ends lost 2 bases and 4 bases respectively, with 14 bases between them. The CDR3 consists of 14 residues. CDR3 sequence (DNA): TGCAGCGTTGAATCGCAGGGTGGTTTCACTGAAGCTTTCTTT. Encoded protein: CSVESQGGFTEAFF.

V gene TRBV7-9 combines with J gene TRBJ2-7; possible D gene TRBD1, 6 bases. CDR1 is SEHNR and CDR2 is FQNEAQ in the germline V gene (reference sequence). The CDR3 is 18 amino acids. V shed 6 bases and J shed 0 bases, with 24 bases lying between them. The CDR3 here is CASRSFPVRGFSSYEQYF. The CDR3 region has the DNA TGTGCCAGCAGAAGTTTTCCAGTCAGGGGATTCAGCTCCTACGAGCAGTACTTC.

This CDR3 is CASSLLAGGFIGGELFF. The CDR3 DNA reads as TGTGCCAGCAGCTTACTAGCGGGGGGGTTTATCGGCGGGGAGCTGTTTTTT. The chain recombines TRBV11-2 with TRBJ2-2, with TRBD2 matching 12 bases. CDR1 is SGHAT, CDR2 FQNNGV, per germline. The CDR3 extends over 17 amino acids. J lost 7 bases, V lost 2 bases, and 8 bases had no gene match.

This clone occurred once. CDR3 nucleotides: TGTGCCAGCAGCCACCAGGGCGGGGGAGGGATCGCAGATACGCAGTATTTT. This encodes CASSHQGGGGIADTQYF. This chain connects TRBV3-1 (or the pseudogene TRBV3-2) to TRBJ2-3, with 7 nucleotides matching TRBD2. Germline V gives CDR1 LGHDT, CDR2 YNNKEL (reference sequence). The CDR3 loop spans 17 amino acids. The ends lost 3 bases at V and 4 bases at J; junction bases unmatched: 13.

The CDR3 loop reads CASSQTPSGGWETQYF. The CDR3 region has the DNA TGTGCCAGCAGCCAAACGCCTAGCGGGGGCTGGGAGACCCAGTACTTC. V is TRBV3-1 (or the pseudogene TRBV3-2) and J is TRBJ2-5, with 10 bases lining up with TRBD2. The germline V gene has CDR1 LGHDT and CDR2 YNNKEL (reference sequence). The CDR3 is 16 residues long. Germline trimming cut 2 bases from V and 5 bases from J; bases unmatched to any gene: 8.

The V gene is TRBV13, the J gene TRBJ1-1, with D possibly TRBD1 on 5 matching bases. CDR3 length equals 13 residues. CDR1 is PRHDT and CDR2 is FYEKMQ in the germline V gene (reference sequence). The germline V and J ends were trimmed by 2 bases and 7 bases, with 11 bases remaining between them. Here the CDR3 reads CASSLNGGNEAFF. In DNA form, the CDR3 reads TGTGCCAGCAGCTTAAACGGGGGAAATGAAGCTTTCTTT.

The CDR3 DNA reads TGTGCCAGCAGTTTATCGGCAGGGATGGGCACTGAAGCTTTCTTT. Amino acids: CASSLSAGMGTEAFF. This chain connects TRBV27 to TRBJ1-1; possibly TRBD1 for D (5 bases). Trimming left V 0 bases short and J 4 bases short, with 12 bases between. The germline gives CDR1 MNHEY, CDR2 SMNVEV (reference sequence). The CDR3 has 15 amino acids.

CDR3 region: CASSPRRGITGELFF. DNA of the CDR3: TGTGCCAGCAGCCCCCGCAGGGGTATTACCGGGGAGCTGTTTTTT. The rearrangement links TRBV11-2 to TRBJ2-2; tentatively, D is TRBD1 (6 bases). Germline CDR1 and CDR2: SGHAT and FQNNGV. V lost 5 bases and J lost 5, with 15 bases in between. The CDR3 extends over 15 amino acids.

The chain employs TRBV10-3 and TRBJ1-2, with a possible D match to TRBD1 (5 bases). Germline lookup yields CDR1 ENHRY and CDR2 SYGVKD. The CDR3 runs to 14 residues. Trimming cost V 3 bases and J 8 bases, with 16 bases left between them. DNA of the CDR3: TGTGCCATCAGTGAATCGCAGGGAATGAGGGGCTACACCTTC. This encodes CAISESQGMRGYTF.

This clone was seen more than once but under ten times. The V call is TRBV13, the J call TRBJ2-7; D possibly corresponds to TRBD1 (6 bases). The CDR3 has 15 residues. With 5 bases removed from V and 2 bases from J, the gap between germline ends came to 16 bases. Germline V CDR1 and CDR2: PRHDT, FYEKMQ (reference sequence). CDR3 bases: TGTGCCAGCAGCACGGGACACCAAGGGACCTACGAGCAGTACTTC. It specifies CASSTGHQGTYEQYF.

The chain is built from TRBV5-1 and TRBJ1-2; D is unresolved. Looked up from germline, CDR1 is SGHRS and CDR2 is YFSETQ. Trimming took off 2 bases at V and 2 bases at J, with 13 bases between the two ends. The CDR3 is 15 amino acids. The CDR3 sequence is CASSFYADPNYGYTF. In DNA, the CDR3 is TGCGCCAGCAGCTTTTATGCAGATCCCAACTATGGCTACACCTTC.